Listed below are T cell receptor beta chains from one sample, sequenced in a study of persistence of HIV-infected CD4 T cells. Data came from immunoSEQ multiplex PCR; TCRdb stores just in-frame clones and leaves some out. The sample records 5,500 to 8,500 clones, about 80% being singletons. These receptors' targets are unknown. The sample was CD4+ T cells sorted from PBMCs after roughly 20-hour stimulation, taken from a patient who received antiretroviral therapy. Source of these receptors: an adult woman with HIV who was CMV-seropositive. CDR3s include the opening cysteine and the closing phenylalanine or tryptophan. The D gene is left open where the match is weak.

v_call	j_call	d_call	cdr3_nt	cdr3_aa
TRBV5-1	TRBJ1-5	NA	TGCGCCAGCAGCCCTGGGACATCGAATCATCAGCCCCAGCATTTT	CASSPGTSNHQPQHF
TRBV19	TRBJ2-5	NA	TGTGCCACCAAGGGACAGACACACTACGGGGGGACCCAGTACTTC	CATKGQTHYGGTQYF
TRBV6-6	TRBJ2-5	TRBD1	TGTGCCAGCAGGGGACAGGAGACCGTGGAGACCCAGTACTTC	CASRGQETVETQYF
TRBV7-9	TRBJ1-3	NA	TGTGCCAGCAGCTTACAGGGCTCTGGAAACACCATATATTTT	CASSLQGSGNTIYF
TRBV6-6	TRBJ1-5	TRBD1	TGTGCCAGCAATCCTGATCCGGGACAGAGGAATCAGCCCCAGCATTTT	CASNPDPGQRNQPQHF
TRBV5-6	TRBJ1-1	TRBD1	TGTGCCAGCAGCTTGACCAGGGACAGGGTTACTGAAGCTTTCTTT	CASSLTRDRVTEAFF
TRBV24-1	TRBJ2-1	NA	TGTGCCACCAGTGATCAGGGCGATCTCTCCAATGAGCAGTTCTTC	CATSDQGDLSNEQFF
TRBV7-9	TRBJ1-4	NA	TGTGCCAGCAGCTCTCGCACGCGAGGCAAACTGTTTTTT	CASSSRTRGKLFF
TRBV12-2	TRBJ1-5	NA	TGTGCAAGTCGCTTAGTACAGGGCGGGGAAGACAATCAGCCCCAGCATTTT	CASRLVQGGEDNQPQHF
TRBV3-1/TRBV3-2	TRBJ2-5	TRBD1	TGTGCCAGCAGCCGGGATCCACAGGGGATGGAGACCCAGTACTTC	CASSRDPQGMETQYF
TRBV12-5	TRBJ2-7	NA	TGTGCTAGTGGTTTGGTAGCAGGGGGGACTTACGAGCAGTACTTC	CASGLVAGGTYEQYF
TRBV18	TRBJ1-2	TRBD1	TGTGCCAGCTCACCGGGTTCGACAGGGGGCGGATCAGAATATGGCTACACCTTC	CASSPGSTGGGSEYGYTF
TRBV20-1	TRBJ2-5	NA	TGCAGTGCTAGAAAGGGAGAGACCCAGTACTTC	CSARKGETQYF